This T cell receptor beta chain was captured in a study of cytomegalovirus exposure and HLA in healthy donors. The CDR3 length is 16 residues. In germline, CDR1 is SGHRS, CDR2 YFSETQ. V shed 0 bases, J shed 3 bases, and the junction held 0 bases outside the gene matches. TCRdb's copy holds only in-frame clones and misses some; the assay was immunoSEQ multiplex PCR. The sample shows under 200,000 clones, about 90% of them seen only once. Specimen: PBMCs. The chain joins TRBV5-1 to TRBJ2-3; 14 positions match TRBD2. The source of this sequence is a young man in good health and CMV-seropositive. For the CDR3, the DNA is TGCGCCAGCAGCTTGGGACTAGCGGGAGGGACAGATACGCAGTATTTT. It specifies CASSLGLAGGTDTQYF.